This entry concerns a single TCR beta chain. No antigen is known for it. The junction does not match germline at one end; this may be a read error. The sample originates from a study of cytomegalovirus exposure and HLA in healthy donors. In the PCR, 60 Vbeta and 13 Jbeta primers were used. Method: immunoSEQ multiplex PCR; TCRdb's copy keeps in-frame clones and lacks some. The data contain approximately 110,000 clones, almost 75% of them seen just once; the ten biggest clones take up 8.4%. General observations from the study: Presence/absence analyses treated sequencing depth as roughly uniform across donors. Excluded: some indistinguishable V segments such as TRBV6-2 and TRBV6-3. In vitro, a few CMV-associated chains proved specific for CMV antigens. Highest at DRB1 and lowest at HLA-C, TCR association rates differed among HLA loci in a later analysis.

CDR1 and CDR2 from the germline V gene are SGHTA and FQGNSA. The CDR3 totals 11 residues. The rearrangement links TRBV7-2 to TRBJ2-7, with D possibly matching TRBD1 (5 bases). The sequenced sample was PBMCs. This TCR derives from a man aged 40-50 years in good health and CMV-seronegative. CDR3 sequence reads: CASSLSQAVDF. The DNA for the CDR3 is TGTGCCAGCAGCTTATCACAGGCAGTAGACTTC.